The sample holds a few counts of the clone carrying this T cell receptor (beta chain). Antigen specificity is unknown. One entry per CDR3 protein, called by TCRdb with MiXCR from the RT-PCR reads. The data show 500,000 to 750,000 distinct CDR3 sequences, approximately 14% seen once. From germline, CDR1 is DFQATT and CDR2 SNEGSKA (reference sequence). This CDR3 is built from 14 residues. The junction had 4 bases not matched to a gene; V was cut back by 4 bases and J by 3 bases. The sample belongs to a study of response to subunit inactivated influenza vaccine. General observations from the study: New T cells are recruited in small numbers by each seasonal influenza vaccination, according to the authors' suggestion.

The genes are TRBV20-1 and TRBJ1-5; 9 bases fit TRBD1. This sequence was found in a man in his forties or fifties who received an inactivated influenza vaccine. The sequences come from PBMCs from blood, collected 11 to 12 days after vaccination. CDR3 sequence reads: CSATGQGFNQPQHF. CDR3 in DNA: TGCAGTGCTACGGGACAGGGCTTCAATCAGCCCCAGCATTTT.